This T cell receptor (beta chain) stems from a study of OX40 agonist ivuxolimab in advanced cancers. Looked up from germline, CDR1 is SGHRS and CDR2 is YFSETQ. The trim removed 1 base at V and 7 bases at J, leaving 0 bases unmatched. CDR3 length: 14 amino acids. Clones were sequenced by immunoSEQ multiplex PCR, and TCRdb holds only the in-frame ones, with some missing. Of under 90,000 clones listed, 85% are singletons. Here the sequenced sample was CD4+ or CD8+ T cells sorted from blood, taken in a trial of the OX40 agonist ivuxolimab. The receptor comes from an adult with an advanced solid tumor such as melanoma, head and neck, liver or kidney cancer. The J gene is TRBJ2-2, the V gene TRBV5-1; 11 bases match TRBD2. The CDR3 DNA reads TGCGCCAGCAGCTTGACTAGCGGGAGCGGGGAGCTGTTTTTT. Protein sequence: CASSLTSGSGELFF.